This TCR beta chain was profiled in a study of cytomegalovirus exposure and HLA in healthy donors. Across the whole study: Of around 400 genotyped donors, roughly 76% grouped in the Caucasian-associated ancestry cluster.

Findings and caveats of the study: As confirmed in vitro, three CMV-associated chains were specific for CMV antigens. The classifier reportedly diagnosed cytomegalovirus status with high sensitivity and specificity. Some highly shared sequence variants likely arose as a pipeline artifact.

From germline, CDR1 is MNHNS and CDR2 SASEGT. The V end was cut by 4 bases, the J end by 9 bases, with 10 bases between. The CDR3 has 12 residues. The primer mix had 60 Vbeta and 13 Jbeta primers. Only in-frame clones appear in the TCRdb table, and some are missing; sequencing was by immunoSEQ multiplex PCR. The profile covers about 170,000 clones, with approximately 86% appearing a single time and around 1.5% taken by the ten largest. With regard to this clone: The antigen remains unidentified.

The rearrangement joins TRBV6-1 to TRBJ2-1; D is uncertain. The sequencing input was PBMCs. The TCR sequence derives from a male donor in good health and CMV-seronegative. The CDR3 sequence is CASSGDSSEQFF. The CDR3 nucleotides read TGTGCCAGCAGTGGAGACTCCTCTGAGCAGTTCTTC.